This T cell receptor (beta chain) was documented in a study of blood T cell repertoires in COVID-19. The germline gives CDR1 MDHEN, CDR2 SYDVKM. This CDR3 is 15 amino acids long. V dropped 5 bases and J dropped 9; count of bases not matched to a gene: 10. Source study methods: How many nucleated cells were present was estimated from reference gene primer amplification. Here immunoSEQ multiplex PCR was the method, and the copy in TCRdb shows in-frame clones only, minus some. The D gene and trimming were derived from the DNA, and the V and J assignments and clone size from that table. The profile covers 45,000 or so clones, with approximately 86% appearing a single time and less than 5.5% taken by the ten largest.

This TCR came from a man aged 40-49 years with active COVID-19. The sequenced sample was peripheral blood. The chain couples TRBV28 to TRBJ1-4; 9 bases line up with TRBD1. CDR3 bases: TGTGCCAGCAGTCAAACGGGACAGGGTATCCAAAAACTGTTTTTT. This gives the protein CASSQTGQGIQKLFF.